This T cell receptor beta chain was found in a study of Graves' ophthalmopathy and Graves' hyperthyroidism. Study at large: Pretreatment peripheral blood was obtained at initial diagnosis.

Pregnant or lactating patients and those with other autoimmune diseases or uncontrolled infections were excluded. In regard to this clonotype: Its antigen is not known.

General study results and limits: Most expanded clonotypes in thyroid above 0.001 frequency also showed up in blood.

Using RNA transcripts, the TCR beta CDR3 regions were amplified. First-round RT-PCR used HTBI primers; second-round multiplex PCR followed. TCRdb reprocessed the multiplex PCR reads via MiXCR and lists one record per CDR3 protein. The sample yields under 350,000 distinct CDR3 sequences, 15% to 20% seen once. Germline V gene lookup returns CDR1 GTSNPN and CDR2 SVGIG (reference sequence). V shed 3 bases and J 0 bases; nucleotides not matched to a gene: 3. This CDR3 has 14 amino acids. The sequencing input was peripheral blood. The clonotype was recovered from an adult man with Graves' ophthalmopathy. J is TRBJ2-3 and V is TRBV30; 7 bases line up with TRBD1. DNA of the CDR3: TGTGCCTGGAGGGAGACAGGGAGCACAGATACGCAGTATTTT. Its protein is CAWRETGSTDTQYF. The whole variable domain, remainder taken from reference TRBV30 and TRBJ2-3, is SQTIHQWPATLVQPVGSPLSLECTVEGTSNPNLYWYRQAAGRGLQLLFYSVGIGQISSEVPQNLSASRPQDRQFILSSKKLLLSDSGFYLCAWRETGSTDTQYFGPGTRLTVL.